A selection of T cell receptor beta chains follows, all from one sample in a study of T cell responses to AZD1222 COVID-19 vaccine. Measured with immunoSEQ multiplex PCR; TCRdb has only the in-frame clones, and not every one. The data contain 150,000 or so clones, 90% to 95% of them singletons. This sample comprised peripheral blood, obtained 28 days after the second AZD1222 dose. These receptors came from an adult who received the AZD1222 COVID-19 vaccine. The CDR3 runs from the conserved cysteine through the conserved F or W. The D gene is left open where the match is weak. Size values are once, few and many counts, or a class for expanded clones, and some rows have none.

CDR3aa,CDR3nt,abundance,d_gene,len,v_gene,j_gene
CASGFFRGVGTEAFF,TGTGCTAGTGGTTTTTTTAGGGGGGTAGGCACTGAAGCTTTCTTT,.,.,15,TRBV12-5,TRBJ1-1
CASSDSLAGGPDEQFF,TGTGCCAGCAGTGACTCACTAGCGGGGGGGCCGGATGAGCAGTTCTTC,.,TRBD2,16,TRBV6-4,TRBJ2-1
CASRGGLGGEQYF,TGTGCCAGCAGAGGTGGGTTGGGGGGCGAGCAGTACTTC,.,.,13,TRBV6-5,TRBJ2-7
CASSRGQGRTEAFF,TGTGCCAGCAGCCGGGGACAGGGACGAACTGAAGCTTTCTTT,.,TRBD1,14,TRBV3-1/TRBV3-2,TRBJ1-1
CASSHWEGGDREDYSNQPQHF,TGCGCCAGCAGTCATTGGGAAGGGGGGGACAGGGAGGATTATAGCAATCAGCCCCAGCATTTT,.,TRBD1,21,TRBV23-1,TRBJ1-5
CASSLVVGRNTEAFF,TGTGCCAGCAGCTTAGTGGTAGGCAGGAACACTGAAGCTTTCTTT,once,.,15,TRBV7-2,TRBJ1-1
CASSPQRLAGGDEQYF,TGTGCCAGCAGCCCCCAAAGACTAGCGGGAGGGGACGAGCAGTACTTC,.,TRBD2,16,TRBV11-3,TRBJ2-7
CASSVGLAGGPTGELFF,TGTGCCAGCAGCGTCGGACTAGCGGGAGGGCCCACCGGGGAGCTGTTTTTT,.,TRBD2,17,TRBV9,TRBJ2-2
CIYVRGKTQYF,TGCATCTACGTCAGGGGAAAGACCCAGTACTTC,.,.,11,TRBV29-1,TRBJ2-5
CASSEGLAGTYEQYF,TGTGCCAGCAGCGAGGGGCTAGCGGGAACCTACGAGCAGTACTTC,.,TRBD2,15,TRBV9,TRBJ2-7
CAWSGPTGRPKYEQYF,TGTGCCTGGAGTGGACCCACAGGGAGACCCAAGTACGAGCAGTACTTC,.,.,16,TRBV30,TRBJ2-7
CASSLRLAGGTDTQYF,TGTGCCAGCAGCTTAAGGCTAGCGGGAGGGACAGATACGCAGTATTTT,few,TRBD2,16,TRBV7-2,TRBJ2-3
CASSLEASGQTPGEQYF,TGTGCCAGCAGCTTAGAGGCTAGCGGTCAGACCCCGGGCGAGCAGTACTTC,.,TRBD2,17,TRBV7-2,TRBJ2-7
CSVGLAVGGEQFF,TGCAGCGTTGGTCTAGCGGTAGGGGGGGAGCAGTTCTTC,once,.,13,TRBV29-1,TRBJ2-1
CASSLWSMASYNSPLHF,TGCGCCAGCAGCTTGTGGAGTATGGCCTCCTATAATTCACCCCTCCACTTT,.,.,17,TRBV5-1,TRBJ1-6
CAISDPRTGPYEQYF,TGTGCCATCAGTGATCCTAGGACAGGCCCCTACGAGCAGTACTTC,.,TRBD1,15,TRBV10-3,TRBJ2-7
CASSLPGVGRNTIYF,TGTGCCAGCAGCCTACCGGGAGTAGGTCGAAACACCATATATTTT,.,.,15,TRBV13,TRBJ1-3
CASSVAAGGQPQHF,TGTGCCAGCAGCGTAGCTGCGGGTGGTCAGCCCCAGCATTTT,few,.,14,TRBV9,TRBJ1-5
CASSETSNSYNEQFF,TGTGCCAGCAGTGAAACCAGCAATTCCTACAATGAGCAGTTCTTC,.,.,15,TRBV6-1,TRBJ2-1
CASSFKLMNTGELFF,TGTGCCAGCAGCTTCAAACTGATGAACACCGGGGAGCTGTTTTTT,.,.,15,TRBV7-2,TRBJ2-2
CASSASQTGGAEAFF,TGCGCCAGCAGCGCCTCACAGACAGGGGGGGCTGAAGCTTTCTTT,once,TRBD1,15,TRBV5-1,TRBJ1-1
CASSRAGGGYGYTF,TGTGCCAGCAGTAGGGCAGGGGGTGGCTATGGCTACACCTTC,few,TRBD1,14,TRBV2,TRBJ1-2
CAWSVAGGYGYTF,TGTGCCTGGAGTGTTGCAGGGGGCTATGGCTACACATTC,.,TRBD1,13,TRBV30,TRBJ1-2
CSASRPEGKETQYF,TGCAGTGCTAGTAGGCCGGAAGGAAAAGAGACCCAGTACTTC,.,.,14,TRBV20-1,TRBJ2-5
CAIASSLAGGPTAEQFF,TGTGCCATCGCCTCCTCTCTAGCGGGAGGGCCAACCGCTGAGCAGTTCTTC,.,TRBD2,17,TRBV10-3,TRBJ2-1
CASSLLSGAGNTIYF,TGCGCCAGCAGCTTGTTGTCAGGGGCTGGAAACACCATATATTTT,few,.,15,TRBV5-1,TRBJ1-3